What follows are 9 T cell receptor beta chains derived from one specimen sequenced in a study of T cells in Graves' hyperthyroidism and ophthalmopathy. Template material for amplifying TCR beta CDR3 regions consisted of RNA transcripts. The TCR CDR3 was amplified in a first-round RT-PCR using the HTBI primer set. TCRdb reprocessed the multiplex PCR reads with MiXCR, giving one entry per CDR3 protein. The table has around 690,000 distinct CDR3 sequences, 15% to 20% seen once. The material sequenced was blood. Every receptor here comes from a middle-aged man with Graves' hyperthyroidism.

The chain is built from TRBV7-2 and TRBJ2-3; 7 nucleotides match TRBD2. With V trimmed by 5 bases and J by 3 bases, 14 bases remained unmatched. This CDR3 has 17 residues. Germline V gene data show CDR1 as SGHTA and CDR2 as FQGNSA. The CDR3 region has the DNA TGTGCCAGCAGCCCAAGTTCCCCGCGGGAGTATACAGATACGCAGTATTTT. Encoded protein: CASSPSSPREYTDTQYF.

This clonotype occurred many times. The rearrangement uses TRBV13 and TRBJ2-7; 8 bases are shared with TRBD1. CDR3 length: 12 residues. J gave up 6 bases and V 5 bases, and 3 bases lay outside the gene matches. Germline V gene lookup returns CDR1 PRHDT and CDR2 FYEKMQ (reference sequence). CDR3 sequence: CASSDRGGEQYF. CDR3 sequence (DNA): TGTGCCAGCAGCGACAGGGGAGGCGAGCAGTACTTC.

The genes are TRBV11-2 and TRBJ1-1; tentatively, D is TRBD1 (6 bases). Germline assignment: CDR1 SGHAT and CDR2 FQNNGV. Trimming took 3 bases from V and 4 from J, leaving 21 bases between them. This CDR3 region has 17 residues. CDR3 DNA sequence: TGTGCCAGCAGCTTTTTAATAGATGAGGGGGTTGGCACTGAAGCTTTCTTT. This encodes CASSFLIDEGVGTEAFF. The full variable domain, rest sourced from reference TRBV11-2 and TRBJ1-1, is EAGVAQSPRYKIIEKRQSVAFWCNPISGHATLYWYQQILGQGPKLLIQFQNNGVVDDSQLPKDRFSAERLKGVDSTLKIQPAKLEDSAVYLCASSFLIDEGVGTEAFFGQGTRLTVV.

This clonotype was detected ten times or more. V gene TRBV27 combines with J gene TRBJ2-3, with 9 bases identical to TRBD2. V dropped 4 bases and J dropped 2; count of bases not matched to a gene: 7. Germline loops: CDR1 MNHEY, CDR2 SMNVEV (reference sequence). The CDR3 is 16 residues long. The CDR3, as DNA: TGTGCCAGCAGTTCGTTGGCGGGAGGGCCCACAGATACGCAGTATTTT. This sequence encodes CASSSLAGGPTDTQYF.

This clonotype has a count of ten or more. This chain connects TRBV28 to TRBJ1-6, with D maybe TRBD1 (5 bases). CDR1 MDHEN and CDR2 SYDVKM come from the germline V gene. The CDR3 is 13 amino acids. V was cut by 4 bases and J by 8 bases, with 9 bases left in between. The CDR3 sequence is CASSWGDDSPLHF. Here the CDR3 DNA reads TGTGCCAGCAGTTGGGGGGACGATTCACCCCTCCACTTT. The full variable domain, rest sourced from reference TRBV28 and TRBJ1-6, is DVKVTQSSRYLVKRTGEKVFLECVQDMDHENMFWYRQDPGLGLRLIYFSYDVKMKEKGDIPEGYSVSREKKERFSLILESASTNQTSMYLCASSWGDDSPLHFGNGTRLTVT.

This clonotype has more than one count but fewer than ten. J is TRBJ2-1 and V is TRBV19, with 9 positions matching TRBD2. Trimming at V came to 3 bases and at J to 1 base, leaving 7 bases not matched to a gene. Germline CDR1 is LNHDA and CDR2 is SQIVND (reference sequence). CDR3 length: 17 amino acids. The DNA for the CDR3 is TGTGCCAGTAGTATCGTGGCTAGCGGGACGTCCTACAATGAGCAGTTCTTC. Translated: CASSIVASGTSYNEQFF.

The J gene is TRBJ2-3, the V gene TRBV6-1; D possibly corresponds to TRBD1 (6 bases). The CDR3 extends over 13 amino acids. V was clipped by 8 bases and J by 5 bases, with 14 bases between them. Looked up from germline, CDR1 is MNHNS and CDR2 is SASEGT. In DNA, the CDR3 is TGTGCCAGCGAAACAGGACAGAAAGATACGCAGTATTTT. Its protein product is CASETGQKDTQYF.

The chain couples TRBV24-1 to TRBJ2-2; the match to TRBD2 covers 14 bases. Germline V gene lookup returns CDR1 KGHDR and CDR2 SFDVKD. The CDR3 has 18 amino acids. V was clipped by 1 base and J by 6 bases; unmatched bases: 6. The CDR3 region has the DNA TGTGCCACCAGTGATTTTCCCGGACTAGCGGGAGGACCCGGGGAGCTGTTTTTT. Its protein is CATSDFPGLAGGPGELFF.

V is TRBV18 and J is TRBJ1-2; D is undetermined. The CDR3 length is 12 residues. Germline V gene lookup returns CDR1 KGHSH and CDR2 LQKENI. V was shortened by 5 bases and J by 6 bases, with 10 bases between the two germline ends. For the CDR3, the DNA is TGTGCCAGCTCAGTGGACGGCGATGGCTACACCTTC. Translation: CASSVDGDGYTF.